The next 19 T cell receptor beta chains were all read from a single sample in a study of liver allograft versus peripheral blood T cells. For the study at large: A comparison was made between T cell receptor repertoires in transplanted livers and those in recipients' peripheral blood.

TCRdb re-called the reads with MiXCR, one entry per CDR3 protein. The data show around 15,000 distinct CDR3 sequences, around 21% seen once. These receptors were collected from a human patient who had a liver transplant. Some T cells may arise from the graft donor.

The chain recombines TRBV19 with TRBJ2-7; D assignment may be TRBD1 or TRBD2 (7 bases each). The CDR3 runs to 15 residues. The germline CDR1 and CDR2 sequences are LNHDA and SQIVND (reference sequence). Trimming cost V 5 bases and J 0 bases, with 14 bases left between them. As DNA, the CDR3 is TGTGCCAGTAGTTTATCAGGGGGGGCCTCCTACGAGCAGTACTTC. Amino acid sequence: CASSLSGGASYEQYF.

The CDR3 nucleotides are TGTGCCAGCACCCCCTACGGCCCTTCCCCTTTTAATGAGCAGTTCTTC. Amino acid sequence: CASTPYGPSPFNEQFF. The chain has TRBV2 and TRBJ2-1; the D is unclear. Germline V CDR1 and CDR2: SNHLY, FYNNEI. The ends were cut back, 7 bases at V and 7 bases at J, with 23 bases in the middle. The CDR3 is made up of 16 amino acids.

This clonotype is categorized as medium-sized (0.01 to 0.1%). V usage is TRBV6-6 and J usage is TRBJ2-7, with TRBD2 matching over 9 bases. The trim removed 5 bases at V and 3 bases at J, leaving 8 bases unmatched. In germline, CDR1 is MNHNY, CDR2 SVGAGI (reference sequence). This CDR3 has 15 residues. Here the CDR3 reads CASSIGGRASYEQYF. CDR3 DNA sequence: TGTGCCAGCAGTATTGGCGGGAGGGCCAGCTACGAGCAGTACTTC.

This clonotype was observed a handful of times. The genes are TRBV20-1 and TRBJ1-4; 10 bases are a match to TRBD1. After removal of 4 bases from V and 4 bases from J, the junction contained 6 bases not matched to a gene. The V gene's germline CDR1 is DFQATT and CDR2 SNEGSKA (reference sequence). This CDR3 spans 15 amino acids. In DNA form, the CDR3 reads TGCAGTGCTACCCCTAGGACAGGGGGTAATGAAAAACTGTTTTTT. This encodes CSATPRTGGNEKLFF.

This clonotype is labeled large. This rearrangement joins TRBV18 to TRBJ2-2, with D tentatively TRBD1 (6 bases). The germline V gene has CDR1 KGHSH and CDR2 LQKENI. The CDR3 length is 16 residues. Trimming stripped 4 bases from V and 5 bases from J, with 17 bases between. CDR3 bases: TGTGCCAGCTCACTTCAGGGGCGCCAACTAACCGGGGAGCTGTTTTTT. As protein: CASSLQGRQLTGELFF.

The chain carries TRBV20-1 and TRBJ1-3, with D possibly being TRBD1 (5 bases). Germline V CDR1 and CDR2: DFQATT, SNEGSKA (reference sequence). CDR3 length equals 16 residues. The V end lost 3 bases, the J end lost 0 bases, and 15 bases lay between the germline ends. CDR3 residues: CSARPRGLSSGNTIYF. In DNA, the CDR3 is TGCAGTGCTAGGCCCCGGGGGTTGAGCTCTGGAAACACCATATATTTT.

The rearrangement joins TRBV20-1 to TRBJ2-3, with D uncertain. The CDR3 extends over 14 amino acids. The germline V gene has CDR1 DFQATT and CDR2 SNEGSKA (reference sequence). V lost 2 bases, J lost 2 bases, and 11 bases lay in between. CDR3 in amino acids: CSARHADNTDTQYF. The CDR3 DNA reads as TGCAGTGCTAGACATGCCGACAACACAGATACGCAGTATTTT.

V usage is TRBV5-1 and J usage is TRBJ2-5, with D perhaps matching TRBD1 (7 bases). Germline assignment: CDR1 SGHRS and CDR2 YFSETQ. The V end lost 6 bases, the J end lost 5 bases, and 17 bases lay between the germline ends. The length of the CDR3 is 14 residues. The CDR3 protein is CASTRGQGQETQYF. In DNA, the CDR3 is TGCGCCAGCACCCGGGGGCAGGGACAGGAGACCCAGTACTTC.

V usage is TRBV11-1 and J usage is TRBJ2-5, with 9 bases aligning to TRBD1. The trim removed 5 bases at V and 4 bases at J, leaving 5 bases unmatched. Germline V lookup: CDR1 SGHAT, CDR2 FQDESV (reference sequence). The CDR3 consists of 14 residues. The CDR3 bases are TGTGCCAGCAGCCGGACAGGGGCGGGAGAGACCCAGTACTTC. This codes for CASSRTGAGETQYF.

This clonotype was detected ten times or more. The rearrangement uses TRBV6-1 and TRBJ2-1; perhaps TRBD2 as D (6 bases). The CDR3 consists of 15 residues. Germline V gene lookup returns CDR1 MNHNS and CDR2 SASEGT. The DNA for the CDR3 is TGTGCTTCGACAAGGGGACCCACCGGGGGCAATGAGCAGTTCTTC. Protein sequence: CASTRGPTGGNEQFF.

This clonotype was detected many times. V usage is TRBV18 and J usage is TRBJ1-2; TRBD1 matches 9 bases. V lost 2 bases and J lost 8; bases outside the gene matches: 6. CDR1 and CDR2 from the germline V gene are KGHSH and LQKENI. The CDR3 contains 14 residues. In nucleotides, the CDR3 is TGTGCCAGCTCACCATCCGGACAGGGGCAAGGCTACACCTTC. It translates to CASSPSGQGQGYTF.

In this sample, this clonotype is medium-sized. The chain employs TRBV18 and TRBJ2-1; a weak D match, TRBD2 (6 bases). CDR3 size: 15 residues. Germline V lookup: CDR1 KGHSH, CDR2 LQKENI. V lost 3 bases, J lost 10 bases, and 19 bases lay in between. The CDR3 region has the DNA TGTGCCAGCTCACCGAACGACGGTAGGGGAGGCGAGCAGTTCTTC. Protein: CASSPNDGRGGEQFF.

Relative to its sample, this clonotype is medium-sized. The V gene is TRBV24-1, the J gene TRBJ1-6; D gene uncertain. Per germline, CDR1 KGHDR and CDR2 SFDVKD. The CDR3 runs 14 residues. Trimming removed 10 bases at V and 2 bases at J, with 11 bases between. The CDR3, as DNA: TGTGCCACTTCCGCCGGACCCTATAATTCACCCCTCCACTTT. Its protein product is CATSAGPYNSPLHF.

In its sample, this clonotype was seen a few times. The chain recombines TRBV15 with TRBJ1-4; the D gene is possibly TRBD1 (6 bases). V dropped 3 bases and J dropped 5 bases, with 13 bases sitting between them. The CDR3 totals 15 residues. CDR1 LNHNV and CDR2 YYDKDF come from the germline V gene (reference sequence). The CDR3 DNA follows: TGTGCCACCAGCAGCAACCGGGACACGAATGAAAAACTGTTTTTT. This translates into CATSSNRDTNEKLFF. Variable domain in full (rest from reference TRBV15 and TRBJ1-4): DAMVIQNPRYQVTQFGKPVTLSCSQTLNHNVMYWYQQKSSQAPKLLFHYYDKDFNNEADTPDNFQSRRPNTSFCFLDIRSPGLGDTAMYLCATSSNRDTNEKLFFGSGTQLSVL.

This chain connects TRBV7-2 to TRBJ1-4; 8 positions match TRBD1. CDR1 SGHTA and CDR2 FQGNSA come from the germline V gene. After removal of 5 bases from V and 7 bases from J, the junction contained 6 bases not matched to a gene. The CDR3 consists of 14 residues. CDR3 DNA: TGTGCCAGCAGCCTGACAGGGGTTACTGAAAAACTGTTTTTT. It is translated as CASSLTGVTEKLFF. The whole variable domain, remainder taken from reference TRBV7-2 and TRBJ1-4, is GAGVSQSPSNKVTEKGKDVELRCDPISGHTALYWYRQSLGQGLEFLIYFQGNSAPDKSGLPSDRFSAERTGGSVSTLTIQRTQQEDSAVYLCASSLTGVTEKLFFGSGTQLSVL.

A word on this clonotype: A single base separates this from a much larger clone, so it may be a read error. The CDR3 nucleotides read TGTGCCAGCAGTAACGACAGGGGAAGGGAGGATTTCTTT. Translation gives CASSNDRGREDFF. V and J are TRBV6-1 and TRBJ1-1, with TRBD1 matching 8 bases. CDR1 is MNHNS, CDR2 SASEGT, per germline. The CDR3 has 13 amino acids. V was pared by 5 bases and J by 13 bases, with 12 bases of the junction left unmatched.

This clonotype was found many times. The chain combines TRBV28 with TRBJ2-1; 13 nucleotides agree with TRBD2. Germline loops: CDR1 MDHEN, CDR2 SYDVKM. V lost 7 bases, J lost 15 bases, and 12 bases stayed unmatched. There are 14 residues in the CDR3. The CDR3 protein is CASTPAGLAGEAFF. CDR3 DNA: TGTGCCAGCACCCCCGCAGGACTAGCGGGAGAGGCGTTCTTC.

About this clonotype: This could be a read error, since a much larger clone is one nucleotide away. This chain joins TRBV5-4 and TRBJ2-2; D remains ambiguous. The CDR3 contains 13 residues. The germline V gene encodes CDR1 SGHNT and CDR2 YYREEE (reference sequence). The CDR3 nucleotides are TGTGCCAACAGCTTCGAAGCACCCGGGGAGCTGTTTTTT. It yields the protein CANSFEAPGELFF.

This clonotype was recorded at least ten times. V is TRBV5-4 and J is TRBJ1-1; weak D call: TRBD1 (5 bases). The CDR3 extends over 15 amino acids. Germline loops: CDR1 SGHNT, CDR2 YYREEE (reference sequence). Deletions cut 4 bases from V and 3 bases from J, with 16 bases between. CDR3 sequence reads: CASSPPGGGYTEAFF. Written as DNA, the CDR3 is TGTGCCAGCAGCCCTCCTGGGGGTGGGTACACTGAAGCTTTCTTT.